These 5 T cell receptor beta chains were all obtained from the same sample, sequenced in a study of monozygotic twins with inflammatory bowel disease. With the 5' RACE reads reprocessed, TCRdb shows one record per CDR3 protein and no DNA. The sample's table shows 150,000 to 200,000 distinct CDR3 sequences. Source material: blood. All receptors derive from a human donor with ulcerative colitis or Crohn's disease, or a healthy co-twin of an affected twin (not recorded which).

The V gene is TRBV3-1, the J gene TRBJ2-7; lacking DNA, the TRBD1 call made by TCRdb goes unchecked. CDR3 length equals 14 residues. Germline CDR1 LGHDT, CDR2 YNNKEL (reference sequence). The CDR3 sequence is CASAAGTVSYEQYF.

V and J are TRBV6-1 and TRBJ1-5. Germline V gene lookup returns CDR1 MNHNS and CDR2 SASEGT. CDR3 size: 16 residues. CDR3: CASSNTAGSAGWPQHF.

The gene calls are TRBV5-1 and TRBJ2-3; TCRdb's D call of TRBD2 is untestable without DNA. Germline lookup yields CDR1 SGHRS and CDR2 YFSETQ. CDR3 length equals 15 residues. CDR3 loop: CASSPWDFATDTQYF.

The chain combines TRBV7-2 with TRBJ2-5; TCRdb reports TRBD1, a call that lacks DNA to check it against. The CDR3 runs 12 residues. Germline V gene sequence: CDR1 SGHTA, CDR2 FQGNSA. The CDR3 is CASSWDTETQYF.

The J gene is TRBJ2-4, the V gene TRBV18. The CDR3 extends over 15 amino acids. In germline, CDR1 is KGHSH, CDR2 LQKENI. CDR3: CASSPRTGSKNIQYF. The full variable domain, with the rest looked up from reference TRBV18 and TRBJ2-4, is NAGVMQNPRHLVRRRGQEARLRCSPMKGHSHVYWYRQLPEEGLKFMVYLQKENIIDESGMPKERFSAEFPKEGPSILRIQQVVRGDSAAYFCASSPRTGSKNIQYFGAGTRLSVL.